This T cell receptor beta chain appears in the sequencing data of a study of cytomegalovirus exposure and HLA in healthy donors. Germline V gene sequence: CDR1 MGHRA, CDR2 YSYEKL. This CDR3 comprises 15 residues. Findings of the study overall: The likely explanation for a cluster of highly shared sequence variants was sequencing artifact.

The PCR employed 60 Vbeta primers together with 13 Jbeta primers. TCRdb's table, derived via immunoSEQ multiplex PCR, lists solely in-frame clones and lacks some. The sample's table shows 70,000 to 80,000 clones. Concerning this clone: Its cognate antigen is unknown.

This TCR was recovered from a man aged 35 to 55 in good health and CMV-seronegative. Sequencing was carried out using PBMCs. The V call is TRBV4-1, the J call TRBJ2-5, with TRBD1 matching 9 bases. Matching the DNA end better, TRBJ2-7 makes the J call doubtful. The CDR3 region is CASSQEGQGRYEQYF. CDR3 DNA sequence: TGCGCCAGCAGCCAAGAGGGACAGGGTAGATACGAGCAGTACTTC.